This entry lists 26 T cell receptor beta chains sequenced from one sample in a study of PD-1 blockade in classical Hodgkin lymphoma. After autologous stem cell transplantation all patients relapsed, and prior brentuximab vedotin exposure differed between cohorts. Sequencing was performed with immunoSEQ multiplex PCR; in TCRdb, only in-frame clones are kept and a portion is missing. Of a few thousand clones in the sample, about two thirds were seen once. The specimen comprised peripheral blood mononuclear cells (PBMCs), sampled at baseline. Every receptor here comes from a human donor with classical Hodgkin lymphoma.

This clone appeared a few times. The rearrangement joins TRBV4-1 to TRBJ2-5, with 10 nucleotides matching TRBD2. The J segment lost 1 base and the V segment lost 1 base, leaving 3 bases of the junction unmatched. Germline V gives CDR1 MGHRA, CDR2 YSYEKL. The CDR3 loop spans 16 amino acids. Here the CDR3 DNA reads TGCGCCAGCAGCCAAGTCGGGACTAGCGCCCAAGAGACCCAGTACTTC. Translated, it gives CASSQVGTSAQETQYF.

The chain has TRBV20-1 and TRBJ1-1, with no clear D. Germline values: CDR1 DFQATT, CDR2 SNEGSKA (reference sequence). This CDR3 is 11 amino acids long. Deletions cut 5 bases from V and 7 bases from J, with 11 bases between. CDR3 in amino acids: CSAAPAVEAFF. The CDR3 nucleotides read TGCAGTGCTGCCCCGGCCGTTGAAGCTTTCTTT.

The V and J genes are TRBV5-5 and TRBJ2-7; D call uncertain. The germline CDR1 and CDR2 sequences are SGHKS and YYEKEE (reference sequence). With 3 bases removed from V and 5 bases from J, the gap between germline ends came to 6 bases. CDR3 size: 11 residues. The CDR3 protein is CASSWYHEQYF. The CDR3, as DNA: TGTGCCAGCAGCTGGTACCACGAGCAGTACTTC.

CDR3 protein: CASSGYTQYF. CDR3 bases: TGTGCCAGCAGTGGTTATACGCAGTATTTT. J is TRBJ2-3 and V is TRBV28; D not certain. Germline V gene data show CDR1 as MDHEN and CDR2 as SYDVKM. The CDR3 has 10 residues. The V end was cut by 5 bases, the J end by 7 bases, with 4 bases between.

In DNA, the CDR3 is TGTGCCAGCACGAGCGGGACAGGGGCCTACGAGCAGTACTTC. Amino acid sequence: CASTSGTGAYEQYF. V is TRBV6-6 and J is TRBJ2-7; 10 bases fit TRBD1. In germline, CDR1 is MNHNY, CDR2 SVGAGI (reference sequence). The CDR3 sequence is 14 residues long. Unmatched junction bases numbered 5, after V lost 7 bases and J lost 2 bases.

The table lists this clone with a count of one. The gene calls are TRBV5-4 and TRBJ2-5, with D perhaps TRBD2 (6 bases). Germline loops: CDR1 SGHNT, CDR2 YYREEE (reference sequence). This CDR3 is built from 13 residues. The ends were cut back, 0 bases at V and 5 bases at J, with 8 bases in the middle. The CDR3 DNA follows: TGTGCCAGCAGCTTGGCCCGGGGGGAGACCCAGTACTTC. It is translated as CASSLARGETQYF. Together with reference TRBV5-4 and TRBJ2-5, the CDR3 gives the full variable domain: ETGVTQSPTHLIKTRGQQVTLRCSSQSGHNTVSWYQQALGQGPQFIFQYYREEENGRGNFPPRFSGLQFPNYSSELNVNALELDDSALYLCASSLARGETQYFGPGTRLLVL.

The gene calls are TRBV5-1 and TRBJ2-1, with 7 bases aligning to TRBD1. The CDR3 has 15 residues. J lost 4 bases, V lost 0 bases, and 4 bases had no gene match. Germline V gene lookup returns CDR1 SGHRS and CDR2 YFSETQ. CDR3 coding DNA: TGCGCCAGCAGCTTGGGGACAGGCGGGTACAATGAGCAGTTCTTC. Encoded protein: CASSLGTGGYNEQFF.

This clone was counted once. This chain joins TRBV7-4 and TRBJ2-1; 7 nucleotides match TRBD2. Germline loops: CDR1 SGHVT, CDR2 SQSDAQ. V lost 5 bases, J lost 8 bases, and 6 bases stayed unmatched. This CDR3 comprises 13 residues. The DNA of the CDR3 is TGTGCCAGCAGCACAGGACTAGGCGATGAGCAGTTCTTC. This encodes CASSTGLGDEQFF.

V gene TRBV6-6 combines with J gene TRBJ1-1; tentative D call: TRBD1 (5 bases). The V gene's germline CDR1 is MNHNY and CDR2 SVGAGI (reference sequence). V lost 4 bases to trimming and J lost 1 base, with 10 bases between them. The CDR3 contains 14 residues. The CDR3 is CASSSGLQNTEAFF. The CDR3 DNA is TGTGCCAGCAGTTCGGGACTCCAGAACACTGAAGCTTTCTTT.

The chain has TRBV27 and TRBJ1-5; the match to TRBD1 covers 7 bases. Germline CDR1 and CDR2: MNHEY and SMNVEV (reference sequence). J lost 5 bases, V lost 6 bases, and 1 base had no gene match. This CDR3 comprises 12 residues. DNA of the CDR3: TGTGCCAGCAGCAGGGGGGATCAGCCCCAGCATTTT. Its translation is CASSRGDQPQHF.

This chain links TRBV11-2 with TRBJ2-1; perhaps TRBD2 as D (5 bases). This CDR3 contains 16 residues. In germline, CDR1 is SGHAT, CDR2 FQNNGV. V was cut by 0 bases and J by 0 bases, with 9 bases left in between. The CDR3 is CASSLEVGSSYNEQFF. Here the CDR3 DNA reads TGTGCCAGCAGCTTAGAGGTGGGGAGCTCCTACAATGAGCAGTTCTTC.

The CDR3 DNA is TGTGCCAGCAGCGTAGCAGCGTCAGCCTACGAGCAGTACTTC. This translates into CASSVAASAYEQYF. The chain is built from TRBV9 and TRBJ2-7; D not resolved. Germline V CDR1 and CDR2: SGDLS, YYNGEE. The V gene lost 0 bases and the J gene lost 2 bases, with 9 bases spanning the gap. CDR3 length: 14 residues.

The chain is built from TRBV19 and TRBJ1-6; 11 bases match TRBD1. This CDR3 has 13 residues. The junction had 4 bases not matched to a gene; V was cut back by 8 bases and J by 10 bases. The germline gives CDR1 LNHDA, CDR2 SQIVND (reference sequence). The CDR3 DNA follows: TGTGCCAGTCGGGGACAGGGGGGATCACCCCTCCACTTT. Amino acid sequence: CASRGQGGSPLHF.

The CDR3 bases are TGTGCCACCGCTGGGTACCTCGGAGGTACAGGGTTTTTGTCCTACGAGCAGTACTTC. Amino acids: CATAGYLGGTGFLSYEQYF. V gene TRBV28 combines with J gene TRBJ2-7; D may be TRBD1 (6 bases). Trimming shortened V by 10 bases and J by 1 base, and 32 bases separated the two germline ends. Looked up from germline, CDR1 is MDHEN and CDR2 is SYDVKM. The CDR3 runs to 19 residues.

The rearrangement joins TRBV4-3 to TRBJ2-3; D remains unclear. Germline-derived CDR1 and CDR2 are LGHNA and YSLEER. The CDR3 is 15 amino acids. V was shortened by 0 bases and J by 2 bases, with 9 bases between the two germline ends. CDR3 nucleotide sequence: TGCGCCAGCAGCCAAGATATGGGGTTCACAGATACGCAGTATTTT. Its protein is CASSQDMGFTDTQYF.

The chain recombines TRBV6-1 with TRBJ1-1, with D possibly TRBD1 on 6 matching bases. CDR1 and CDR2 from the germline V gene are MNHNS and SASEGT. V was clipped by 8 bases and J by 1 base, with 11 bases between them. The CDR3 is 13 amino acids. For the CDR3, the DNA is TGTGCCAGCGACGGGGGCAAGAACACTGAAGCTTTCTTT. Protein sequence: CASDGGKNTEAFF.

The chain carries TRBV7-8 and TRBJ2-1; 13 bases align to TRBD2. The CDR3 extends over 16 amino acids. The germline V gene has CDR1 SGHVS and CDR2 FQNEAQ. Losses at the gene ends were 3 bases for V and 8 bases for J; bases not matched to a gene: 7. The CDR3 DNA sequence: TGTGCCAGCAGCTTTACTAGCGGGAGGGCCTTCGATGAGCAGTTCTTC. This encodes CASSFTSGRAFDEQFF. Together with reference TRBV7-8 and TRBJ2-1, the CDR3 gives the full variable domain: GAGVSQSPRYKVAKRGQDVALRCDPISGHVSLFWYQQALGQGPEFLTYFQNEAQLDKSGLPSDRFFAERPEGSVSTLKIQRTQQEDSAVYLCASSFTSGRAFDEQFFGPGTRLTVL.

The chain links TRBV10-3 to TRBJ1-1; D may be TRBD1 (5 bases). V lost 11 bases and J lost 3, with 13 bases in between. The CDR3 contains 12 residues. Per the germline V gene, CDR1 is ENHRY and CDR2 is SYGVKD. CDR3 residues: CAAGVRDTEAFF. As DNA, the CDR3 is TGTGCCGCTGGAGTCAGGGACACTGAAGCTTTCTTT.

V and J are TRBV7-9 and TRBJ2-5; 10 bases are shared with TRBD1. In germline, CDR1 is SEHNR, CDR2 FQNEAQ (reference sequence). V lost 6 bases, J lost 3 bases, and 7 bases stayed unmatched. The CDR3 spans 15 residues. The CDR3 protein is CASRSHGQGEETQYF. CDR3 DNA: TGTGCCAGCAGGTCTCACGGACAGGGGGAAGAGACCCAGTACTTC. The variable domain in full, with the rest retrieved from reference TRBV7-9 and TRBJ2-5, is DTGVSQNPRHKITKRGQNVTFRCDPISEHNRLYWYRQTLGQGPEFLTYFQNEAQLEKSRLLSDRFSAERPKGSFSTLEIQRTEQGDSAMYLCASRSHGQGEETQYFGPGTRLLVL.

This chain connects TRBV2 to TRBJ1-1, with unresolved D. With 1 base removed from V and 4 bases from J, the gap between germline ends came to 4 bases. CDR3 size: 12 residues. Germline assignment: CDR1 SNHLY and CDR2 FYNNEI. The CDR3 DNA reads TGTGCCAGCAGTGAAGGCTTCACTGAAGCTTTCTTT. It translates to CASSEGFTEAFF.

This chain links TRBV29-1 with TRBJ2-7, with D possibly called TRBD1 or TRBD2 (5 bases each). Between the trimmed V and J ends, which lost 6 bases and 0 bases, there was a span of 12 bases. Germline CDR1 is SQVTM and CDR2 is ANQGSEA. The CDR3 covers 13 residues. The CDR3 nucleotides read TGCAGCGTCTTGGGACGGAGCTCCTACGAGCAGTACTTC. Translation: CSVLGRSSYEQYF.

By its share, this clone is medium-sized. This chain links TRBV18 with TRBJ1-1; D possibly corresponds to TRBD1 (6 bases). The CDR3 has 16 residues. Deletions cut 1 base from V and 2 bases from J, with 14 bases between. CDR1 is KGHSH, CDR2 LQKENI, per germline. The CDR3: CASSPQGQPRNTEAFF. CDR3 sequence (DNA): TGTGCCAGCTCACCACAAGGACAGCCAAGAAACACTGAAGCTTTCTTT.

This clone is a singleton in its sample. This chain links TRBV5-4 with TRBJ2-1; D remains unclear. This CDR3 is built from 16 residues. Trimming stripped 0 bases from V and 0 bases from J, with 10 bases between. Germline-derived CDR1 and CDR2 are SGHNT and YYREEE (reference sequence). The CDR3 reads CASSLAGWISYNEQFF. CDR3 DNA: TGTGCCAGCAGCTTGGCCGGGTGGATCTCCTACAATGAGCAGTTCTTC.

V is TRBV19 and J is TRBJ2-1; D gene unclear. The V end was cut by 7 bases, the J end by 9 bases, with 13 bases between. Germline CDR1 reads LNHDA; CDR2 reads SQIVND (reference sequence). The CDR3 loop spans 12 amino acids. CDR3 sequence (DNA): TGTGCCAGTACCTATGGGCAGGCTGAGCAGTTCTTC. Amino acid sequence: CASTYGQAEQFF.

The chain combines TRBV19 with TRBJ2-7, with D tentatively TRBD1 or TRBD2 (6 bases each). V was pared by 6 bases and J by 1 base, with 19 bases between. The CDR3 loop spans 16 amino acids. Germline assignment: CDR1 LNHDA and CDR2 SQIVND (reference sequence). In DNA, the CDR3 is TGTGCCAGTAGCACCCCGGGGGCAGGCGGATCCTACGAGCAGTACTTC. This sequence encodes CASSTPGAGGSYEQYF.

This rearrangement joins TRBV27 to TRBJ1-3; D gene unclear. Germline V gives CDR1 MNHEY, CDR2 SMNVEV (reference sequence). Trimming removed 5 bases from V and 0 bases from J, with 8 bases in between. This CDR3 is built from 14 residues. The CDR3 region is CASSPDTSGNTIYF. The CDR3 DNA reads TGTGCCAGCAGTCCCGACACCTCTGGAAACACCATATATTTT.